The entry that follows covers one T cell receptor beta chain sequence. As yet, its antigen is unknown. For the second PCR, which ran for roughly 7 to 11 cycles, a sample-barcoded 5' primer and a J-beta primer mix were used. Every cDNA molecule carried a tag from a template-switch adaptor bearing 12 random nucleotides. TCRdb analysed the 5' RACE reads with MiXCR anew, one entry per CDR3 protein. The sample consists of about a million distinct CDR3 sequences, roughly half of them appearing once. This record belongs to a study of blood T cells in healthy people across ages. Study observations and caveats: Whereas aged donors had fewer naive CD4+ cells, long-lived donors had more of them and higher diversity. The fall in TCR beta diversity per million T cells was roughly linear with age.

Samples each yielded at least 6 micrograms of total RNA. This CDR3 has 17 residues. Looked up from germline, CDR1 is SGDLS and CDR2 is YYNGEE. V lost 3 bases to trimming and J lost 2 bases; unmatched junction nucleotides: 11. The material sequenced was blood. The J gene is TRBJ2-3, the V gene TRBV9, with TRBD2 matching 8 bases. The receptor comes from an older woman in good health. In DNA, the CDR3 is TGTGCCAGCAGCGAGGGGACACTAGCGGAGATCACAGATACGCAGTATTTT. Its translation: CASSEGTLAEITDTQYF.